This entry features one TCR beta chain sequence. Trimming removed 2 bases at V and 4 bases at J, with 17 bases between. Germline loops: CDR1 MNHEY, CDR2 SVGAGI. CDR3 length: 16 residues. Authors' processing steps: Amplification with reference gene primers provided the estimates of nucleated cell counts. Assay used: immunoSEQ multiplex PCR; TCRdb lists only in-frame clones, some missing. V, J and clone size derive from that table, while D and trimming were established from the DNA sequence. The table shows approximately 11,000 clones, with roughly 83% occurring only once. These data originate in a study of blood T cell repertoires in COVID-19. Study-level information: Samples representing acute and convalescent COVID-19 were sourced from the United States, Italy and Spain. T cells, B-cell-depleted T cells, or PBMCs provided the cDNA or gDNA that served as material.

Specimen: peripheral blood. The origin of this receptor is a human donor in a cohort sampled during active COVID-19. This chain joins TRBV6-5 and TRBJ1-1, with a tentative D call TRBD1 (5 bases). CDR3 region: CASSYRPSGRGTEAFF. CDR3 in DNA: TGTGCCAGCAGTTACAGGCCCTCGGGGAGGGGCACTGAAGCTTTCTTT.